This T cell receptor beta chain was identified in a study of CD8+CD57+ T cells in acquired aplastic anemia. Study background: The sorted CD4+ and CD8+ cells yielded an average approximately 3 ug of DNA. Approximately 11 million reads, on average, were obtained for CD4+ cells from healthy donors. Findings and caveats of the study: Patients and controls turned out to have twenty-nine CD8+ CDR3 sequences in common. Between patients and controls, CD8+ Simpson's diversity did not vary significantly.

The ends were cut back, 5 bases at V and 3 bases at J, with 19 bases in the middle. The V gene's germline CDR1 is LGHDT and CDR2 YNNKEL (reference sequence). This CDR3 contains 16 residues. Profiles of TCR beta VDJ and CDR3 were generated from a genomic DNA template. Each CDR3 protein gets one entry after TCRdb re-called the reads with MiXCR. The sample holds about 200,000 distinct CDR3 sequences, approximately 35% seen once. This clonotype was observed a few times. Its target is unknown. Sequenced: sorted CD4+, CD8+, or CD8+CD57+ T cells (not recorded which) from PBMCs. The chain is built from TRBV3-1 and TRBJ2-5; possibly TRBD2 for D (6 bases). The TCR was taken from a human donor in good health, serving as a control. CDR3 in DNA: TGTGCCAGCAGCGGGGACTGGGCGACTATGAAAGAGACCCAGTACTTC. Encoded protein: CASSGDWATMKETQYF.